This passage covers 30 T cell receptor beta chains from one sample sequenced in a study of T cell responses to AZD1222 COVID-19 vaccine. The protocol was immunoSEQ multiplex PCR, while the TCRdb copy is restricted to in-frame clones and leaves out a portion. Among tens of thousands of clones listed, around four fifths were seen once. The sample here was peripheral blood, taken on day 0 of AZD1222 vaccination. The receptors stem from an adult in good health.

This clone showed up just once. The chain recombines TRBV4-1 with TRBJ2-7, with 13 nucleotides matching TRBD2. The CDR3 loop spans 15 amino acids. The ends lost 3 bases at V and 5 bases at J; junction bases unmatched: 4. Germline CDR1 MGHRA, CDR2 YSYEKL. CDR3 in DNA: TGCGCCAGCAGCCAGGGACTAGCGGGAAGGGACGAGCAGTACTTC. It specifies CASSQGLAGRDEQYF.

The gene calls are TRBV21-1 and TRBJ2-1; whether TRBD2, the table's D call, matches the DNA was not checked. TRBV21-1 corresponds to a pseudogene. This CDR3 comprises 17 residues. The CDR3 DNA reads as TGTGCCAGCAGCAAAGTTAAGCGGGAGGCTGGGTACAATGAGCAGTTCTTC. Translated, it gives CASSKVKREAGYNEQFF.

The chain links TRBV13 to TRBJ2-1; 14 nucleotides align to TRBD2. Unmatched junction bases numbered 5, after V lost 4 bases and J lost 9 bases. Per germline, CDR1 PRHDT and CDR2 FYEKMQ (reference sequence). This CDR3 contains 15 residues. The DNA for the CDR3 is TGTGCCAGCAGCTCGGGACTAGCGGGAGTCGGTGAGCAGTTCTTC. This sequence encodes CASSSGLAGVGEQFF.

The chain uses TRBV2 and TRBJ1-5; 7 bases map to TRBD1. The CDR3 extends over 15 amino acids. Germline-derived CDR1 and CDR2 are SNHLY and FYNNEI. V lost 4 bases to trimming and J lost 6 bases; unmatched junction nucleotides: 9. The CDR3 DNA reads TGTGCCAGCAGTGGGCAGGGGGTCAGCGGTCAGCCCCAGCATTTT. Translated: CASSGQGVSGQPQHF.

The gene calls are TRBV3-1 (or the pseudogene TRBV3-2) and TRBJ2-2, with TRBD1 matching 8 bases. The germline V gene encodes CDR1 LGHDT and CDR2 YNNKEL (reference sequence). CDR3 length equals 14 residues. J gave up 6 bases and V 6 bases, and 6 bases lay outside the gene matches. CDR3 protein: CASRRTGTAGELFF. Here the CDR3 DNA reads TGTGCCAGCAGGAGGACAGGGACCGCCGGGGAGCTGTTTTTT.

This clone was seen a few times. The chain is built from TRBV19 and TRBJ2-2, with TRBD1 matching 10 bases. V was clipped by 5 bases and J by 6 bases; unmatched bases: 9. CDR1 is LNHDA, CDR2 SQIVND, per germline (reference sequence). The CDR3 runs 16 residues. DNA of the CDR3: TGTGCCAGTAGTGGGGGGACAGGGGTACTTGCCGGGGAGCTGTTTTTT. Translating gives CASSGGTGVLAGELFF.

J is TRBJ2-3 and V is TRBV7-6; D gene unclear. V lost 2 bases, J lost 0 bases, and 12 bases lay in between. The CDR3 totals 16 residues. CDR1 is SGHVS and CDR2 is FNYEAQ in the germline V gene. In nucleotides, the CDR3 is TGTGCCAGCAGCTTATTTGGCGGACCGAGCACAGATACGCAGTATTTT. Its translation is CASSLFGGPSTDTQYF. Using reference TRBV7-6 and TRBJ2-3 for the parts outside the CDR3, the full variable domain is GAGVSQSPRYKVTKRGQDVALRCDPISGHVSLYWYRQALGQGPEFLTYFNYEAQQDKSGLPNDRFSAERPEGSISTLTIQRTEQRDSAMYRCASSLFGGPSTDTQYFGPGTRLTVL.

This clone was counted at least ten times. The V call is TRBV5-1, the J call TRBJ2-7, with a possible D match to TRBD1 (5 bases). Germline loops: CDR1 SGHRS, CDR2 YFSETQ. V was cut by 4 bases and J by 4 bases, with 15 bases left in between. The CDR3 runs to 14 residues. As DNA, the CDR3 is TGCGCCAGCAGCGTAACACTCAGGGCTTACGAGCAGTACTTC. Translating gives CASSVTLRAYEQYF.

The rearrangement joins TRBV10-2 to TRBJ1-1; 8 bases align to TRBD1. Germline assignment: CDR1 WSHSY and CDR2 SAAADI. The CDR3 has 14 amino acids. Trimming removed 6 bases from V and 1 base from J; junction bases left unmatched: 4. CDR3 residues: CASSPGQENTEAFF. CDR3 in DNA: TGCGCCAGCAGCCCGGGACAGGAGAACACTGAAGCTTTCTTT.

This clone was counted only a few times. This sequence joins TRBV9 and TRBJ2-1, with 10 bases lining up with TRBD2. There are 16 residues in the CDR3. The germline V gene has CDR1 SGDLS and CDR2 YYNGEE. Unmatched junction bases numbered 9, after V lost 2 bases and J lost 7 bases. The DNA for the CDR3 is TGTGCCAGCAGCGTTTTTAGCGGGAGGCCGCCTAATGAGCAGTTCTTC. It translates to CASSVFSGRPPNEQFF.

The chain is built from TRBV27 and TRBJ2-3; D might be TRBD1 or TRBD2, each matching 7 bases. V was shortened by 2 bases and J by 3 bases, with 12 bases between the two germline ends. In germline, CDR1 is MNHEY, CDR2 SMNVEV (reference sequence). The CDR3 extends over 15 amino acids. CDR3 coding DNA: TGTGCCAGCAGTTTAGCCAGGGGGGGAACAGATACGCAGTATTTT. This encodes CASSLARGGTDTQYF.

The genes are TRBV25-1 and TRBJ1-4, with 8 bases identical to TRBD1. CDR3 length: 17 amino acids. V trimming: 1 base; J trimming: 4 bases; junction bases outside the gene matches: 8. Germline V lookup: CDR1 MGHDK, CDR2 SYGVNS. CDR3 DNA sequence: TGTGCCAGCAGTGAATTAGGGCAGGGGGCAGGTAATGAAAAACTGTTTTTT. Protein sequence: CASSELGQGAGNEKLFF.

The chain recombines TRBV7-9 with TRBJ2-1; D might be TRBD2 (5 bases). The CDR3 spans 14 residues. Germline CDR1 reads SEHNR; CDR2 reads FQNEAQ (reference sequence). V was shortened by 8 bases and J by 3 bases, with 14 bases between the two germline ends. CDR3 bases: TGTGCCAGCGTACTAGGTGATGTCTACAATGAGCAGTTCTTC. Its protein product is CASVLGDVYNEQFF.

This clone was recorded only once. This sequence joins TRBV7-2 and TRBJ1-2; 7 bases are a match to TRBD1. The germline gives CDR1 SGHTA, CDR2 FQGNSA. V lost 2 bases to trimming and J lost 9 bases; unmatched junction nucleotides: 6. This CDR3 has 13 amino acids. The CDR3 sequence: CASSLTGTDRYTF. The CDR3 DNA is TGTGCCAGCAGCTTAACCGGGACAGATCGCTACACCTTC.

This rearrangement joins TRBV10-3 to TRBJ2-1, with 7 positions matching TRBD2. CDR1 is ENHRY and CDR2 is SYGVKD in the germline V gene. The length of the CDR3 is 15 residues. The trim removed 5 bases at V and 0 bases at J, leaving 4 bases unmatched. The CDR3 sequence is CAISKGGSSYNEQFF. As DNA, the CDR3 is TGTGCCATCAGTAAGGGCGGGAGCTCCTACAATGAGCAGTTCTTC.

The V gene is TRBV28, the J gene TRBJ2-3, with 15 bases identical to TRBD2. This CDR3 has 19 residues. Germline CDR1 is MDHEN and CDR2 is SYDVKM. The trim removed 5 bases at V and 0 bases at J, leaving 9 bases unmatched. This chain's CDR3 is CASSGTSGRRPFSTDTQYF. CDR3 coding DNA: TGTGCCAGCAGTGGGACTAGCGGGAGGAGGCCTTTTAGCACAGATACGCAGTATTTT.

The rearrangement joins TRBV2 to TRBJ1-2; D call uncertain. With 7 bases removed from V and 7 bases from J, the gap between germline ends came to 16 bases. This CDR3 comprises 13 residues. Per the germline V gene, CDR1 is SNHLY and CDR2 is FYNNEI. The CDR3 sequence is CASTSDGRFGYTF. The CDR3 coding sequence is TGTGCCAGCACTTCGGACGGGAGATTTGGCTACACCTTC.

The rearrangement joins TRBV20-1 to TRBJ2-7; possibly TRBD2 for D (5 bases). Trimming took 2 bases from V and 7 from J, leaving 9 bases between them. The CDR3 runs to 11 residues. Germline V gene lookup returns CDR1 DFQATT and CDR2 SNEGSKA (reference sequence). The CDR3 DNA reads TGCAGTGCTAGAAATGGGAGAGAGCAGTACTTC. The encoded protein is CSARNGREQYF.

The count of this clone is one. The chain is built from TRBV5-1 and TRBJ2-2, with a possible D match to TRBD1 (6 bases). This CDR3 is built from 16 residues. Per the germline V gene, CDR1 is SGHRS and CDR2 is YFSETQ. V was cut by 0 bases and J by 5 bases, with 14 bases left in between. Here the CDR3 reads CASSLDSSRGTGELFF. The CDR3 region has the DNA TGCGCCAGCAGCTTGGATAGCAGCAGGGGTACCGGGGAGCTGTTTTTT.

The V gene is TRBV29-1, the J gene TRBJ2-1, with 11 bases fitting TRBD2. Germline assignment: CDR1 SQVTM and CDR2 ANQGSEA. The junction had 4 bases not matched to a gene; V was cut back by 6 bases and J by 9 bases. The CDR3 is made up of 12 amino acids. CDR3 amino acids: CSVLAGGTEQFF. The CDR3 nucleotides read TGCAGCGTCCTAGCGGGAGGAACTGAGCAGTTCTTC.

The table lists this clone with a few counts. The CDR3 DNA reads TGTGCCTGGAGTGTGGGGGGACAGAACTACGAGCAGTACTTC. Its protein product is CAWSVGGQNYEQYF. This chain uses TRBV30 with TRBJ2-7, with D possibly TRBD1 on 7 matching bases. The length of the CDR3 is 14 residues. Trimming shortened V by 0 bases and J by 3 bases, and 12 bases separated the two germline ends. CDR1 and CDR2 (germline): GTSNPN, SVGIG (reference sequence).

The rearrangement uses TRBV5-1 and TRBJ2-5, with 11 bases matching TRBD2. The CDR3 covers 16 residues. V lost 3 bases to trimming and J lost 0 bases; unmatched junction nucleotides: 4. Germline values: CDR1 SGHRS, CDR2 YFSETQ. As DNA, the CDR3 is TGCGCCAGCAGCTCCCTAGCGGGAGGCGACCAAGAGACCCAGTACTTC. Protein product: CASSSLAGGDQETQYF.

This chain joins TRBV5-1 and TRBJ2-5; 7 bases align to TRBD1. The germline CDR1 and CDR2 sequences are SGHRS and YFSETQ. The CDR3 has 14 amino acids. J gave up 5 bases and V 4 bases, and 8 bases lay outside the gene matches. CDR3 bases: TGCGCCAGCAGCCGACAGGGATTGGGGGAGACCCAGTACTTC. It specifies CASSRQGLGETQYF.

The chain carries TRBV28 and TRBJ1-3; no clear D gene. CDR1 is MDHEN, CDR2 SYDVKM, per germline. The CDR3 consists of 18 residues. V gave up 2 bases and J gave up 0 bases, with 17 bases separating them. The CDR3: CASSLALSGRLSGNTIYF. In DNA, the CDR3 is TGTGCCAGCAGTTTAGCGTTGTCGGGGAGGCTCTCTGGAAACACCATATATTTT.

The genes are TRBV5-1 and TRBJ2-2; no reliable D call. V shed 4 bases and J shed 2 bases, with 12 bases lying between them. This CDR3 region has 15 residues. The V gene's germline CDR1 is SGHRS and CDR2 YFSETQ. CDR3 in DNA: TGCGCCAGCAGCGAAGCACCACCCAACACCGGGGAGCTGTTTTTT. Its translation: CASSEAPPNTGELFF.

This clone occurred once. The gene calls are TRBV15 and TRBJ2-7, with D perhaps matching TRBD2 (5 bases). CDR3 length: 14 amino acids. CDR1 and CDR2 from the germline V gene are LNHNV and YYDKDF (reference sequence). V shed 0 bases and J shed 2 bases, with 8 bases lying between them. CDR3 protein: CATSRDGLAYEQYF. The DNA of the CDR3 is TGTGCCACCAGCAGAGATGGACTTGCCTACGAGCAGTACTTC. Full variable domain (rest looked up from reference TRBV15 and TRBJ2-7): DAMVIQNPRYQVTQFGKPVTLSCSQTLNHNVMYWYQQKSSQAPKLLFHYYDKDFNNEADTPDNFQSRRPNTSFCFLDIRSPGLGDTAMYLCATSRDGLAYEQYFGPGTRLTVT.

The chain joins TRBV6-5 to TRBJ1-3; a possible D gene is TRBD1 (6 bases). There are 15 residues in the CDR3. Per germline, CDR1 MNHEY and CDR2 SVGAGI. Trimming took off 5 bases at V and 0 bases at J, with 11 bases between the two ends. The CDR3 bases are TGTGCCAGCAGTAGAACAGGGATCTCTGGAAACACCATATATTTT. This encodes CASSRTGISGNTIYF.

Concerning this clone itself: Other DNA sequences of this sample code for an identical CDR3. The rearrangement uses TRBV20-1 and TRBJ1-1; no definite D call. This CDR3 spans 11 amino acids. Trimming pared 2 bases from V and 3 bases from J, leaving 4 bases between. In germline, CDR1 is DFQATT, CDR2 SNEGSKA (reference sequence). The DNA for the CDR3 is TGCAGTGCTAGAAGGGACACTGAAGCTTTCTTT. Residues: CSARRDTEAFF.

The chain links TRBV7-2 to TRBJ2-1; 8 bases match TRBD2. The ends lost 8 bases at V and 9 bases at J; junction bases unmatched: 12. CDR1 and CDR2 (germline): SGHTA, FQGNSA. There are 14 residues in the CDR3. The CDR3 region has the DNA TGTGCCAGCGGATCTCCGGGACTAGTTGGTGAGCAGTTCTTC. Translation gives CASGSPGLVGEQFF.

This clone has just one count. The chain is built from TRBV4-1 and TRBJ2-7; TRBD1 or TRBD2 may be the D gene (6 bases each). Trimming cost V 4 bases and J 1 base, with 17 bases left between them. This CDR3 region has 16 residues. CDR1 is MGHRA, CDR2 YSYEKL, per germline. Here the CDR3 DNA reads TGCGCCAGCAGCCCCGGAGGGGGTAGGGGGTCCTACGAGCAGTACTTC. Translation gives CASSPGGGRGSYEQYF.